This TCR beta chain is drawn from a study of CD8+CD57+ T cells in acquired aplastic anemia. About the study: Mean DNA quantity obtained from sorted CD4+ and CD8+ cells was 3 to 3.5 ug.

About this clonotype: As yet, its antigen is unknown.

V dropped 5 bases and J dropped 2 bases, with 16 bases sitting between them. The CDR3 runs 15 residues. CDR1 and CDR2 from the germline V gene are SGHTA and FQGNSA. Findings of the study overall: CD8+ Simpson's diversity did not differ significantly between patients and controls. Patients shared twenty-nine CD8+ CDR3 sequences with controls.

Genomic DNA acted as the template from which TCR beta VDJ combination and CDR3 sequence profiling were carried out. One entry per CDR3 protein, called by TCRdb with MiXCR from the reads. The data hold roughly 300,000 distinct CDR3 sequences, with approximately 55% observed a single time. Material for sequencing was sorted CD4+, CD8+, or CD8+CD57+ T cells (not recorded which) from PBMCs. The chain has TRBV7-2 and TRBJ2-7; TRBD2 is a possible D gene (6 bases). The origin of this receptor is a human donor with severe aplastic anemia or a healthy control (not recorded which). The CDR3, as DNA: TGTGCCAGCAGCCCGCGGTGGGGCGGGACCTACGAGCAGTACTTC. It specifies CASSPRWGGTYEQYF.